This TCR beta chain was retrieved from a study of spatial heterogeneity in lung cancer. Study-wide results and caveats: Mutation counts in tumors were tracked by counts of expanded intratumoral alpha and beta TCRs.

Stated time point: sample taken at primary tumor resection. In TCRdb, the 5' RACE reads were re-called with MiXCR into one record per CDR3 protein. The table includes 17,000 or so distinct CDR3 sequences, 6% to 7% detected once. Remarks on this clonotype: The antigen remains unidentified.

V was shortened by 2 bases and J by 1 base, with 8 bases between the two germline ends. This CDR3 is 13 amino acids long. Germline-derived CDR1 and CDR2 are DFQATT and SNEGSKA (reference sequence). This sequence joins TRBV20-1 and TRBJ2-5; D gene uncertain. The TCR originated in a male donor with early-stage non-small cell lung cancer. The source was lung tumor tissue, collected at surgery. CDR3 nucleotides: TGCAGTGCTAGATCGGGCAGCCAAGAGACCCAGTACTTC. Translation: CSARSGSQETQYF.